The clone carrying this T cell receptor beta chain was recorded a few times. Antigen unknown. The data derive from a study of cytomegalovirus exposure and HLA in healthy donors. Looking at the study overall: The 120 validation repertoires, a later analysis reported, used the same platform as the 666 first-cohort repertoires.

This CDR3 region has 16 residues. Germline V CDR1 and CDR2: SGHTA, FQGNSA. J was trimmed by 1 base and V by 6 bases; bases with no gene match: 5. Study results and caveats: According to a subsequent analysis, TCR clusters from the first cohort were inclined to appear together in the 90 to 150 validation repertoires.

Libraries were prepared by immunoSEQ multiplex PCR; TCRdb keeps only in-frame clonotypes and omits some of them. The sample records 110,000 or so clones, about 94% being singletons. The sample comprised PBMCs. This rearrangement joins TRBV7-2 to TRBJ1-6; TRBD1 aligns across 8 bases. The receptor comes from a woman between 18 and 30 years old in good health and CMV-seronegative. Here the CDR3 reads CASRTQGGSYNSPLHF. CDR3 DNA: TGTGCCAGCAGGACACAGGGGGGGTCCTATAATTCACCCCTCCACTTT.